This T cell receptor (beta chain) was captured in a study of cytomegalovirus exposure and HLA in healthy donors (dated by TCRdb to 2015 to 2018). For the study in its entirety: An earlier analysis of several hundred of the donors reported more than 250 Gb of sequence data and 120 million or so unique TCR beta sequences from 150 million to 200 million T cells. A later genetic analysis took genome-wide SNP genotypes for about three fifths of the 666 donors and used that subset as a discovery cohort. The study aimed to test whether cataloging public T cell receptors could reveal signatures of past pathogen exposure. Because of strong linkage in the cohort, five DR-DQ haplotypes were treated as single units for association and clustering. HLA typing included class I and class II loci at four-digit resolution. Donor age, sex, ethnicity and CMV serostatus were compiled together with the repertoire data. Typing coverage varied by locus: about 620-640 donors for A, B, C, DRB1 and DQB1; 522 for DQA1; more than 600 for DPA1; under 490 for DPB1. All discovery cohort repertoires had been generated using a single sequencing platform. Along with the approximately 670-subject first cohort, a separate validation cohort of around 110 different subjects was used. The study combined high-throughput TCR immunosequencing, statistical association of individual TCRs with disease status, and machine learning to predict cytomegalovirus infection status. A later analysis re-examined previously published TCR beta repertoires from over 500 donors and added high-resolution HLA genotyping to investigate patterns of TCR occurrence. Across approximately 420 genotyped donors of the cohort, an average of about 240,000 unique TCR beta nucleotide sequences per donor were sequenced, and roughly a sixth of those sequences were non-productive. An earlier analysis of several hundred of the donors applied high-throughput TCR beta sequencing to assess whether each TCR beta V gene segment acted as functional or pseudogenic. The later analysis used no new phenotypic data to find candidate immune exposures, relying instead on TCR beta sequences and their occurrence across donors. Of the 300 to 500 genotyped donors, more than 75% were placed in the genetic ancestry cluster associated with self-reported Caucasian donors. Approximately 300 gigabases of sequencing data and around 88 million unique TCR sequences made up an early release that covered around 640 HLA-typed donors. The T cell repertoires of 700 or so subjects were profiled by immunosequencing and related to cytomegalovirus serostatus. General study outcomes and caveats: Strong co-occurrence of HLA alleles, especially DR and DQ, made assigning TCR associations to individual alleles difficult. The presence/absence analyses assumed that sequencing depth was roughly uniform across donors, and that assumption may not be true. Because HLA typing was unavailable for some donors at each locus, only the typed subset was used in association tests. A later genetic analysis reported fewer N-insertions in productive TCRs among donors in an Asian-associated ancestry cluster than the approximately 670-donor mean. Linkage disequilibrium might explain the correlated functional status among segregating V segments, but an unknown experimental factor could not be ruled out. Across donors, most TCR sequences were observed very rarely, whereas some public TCRs were present in many individuals. In a later analysis, several top co-occurrence clusters were reported to appear linked to parvovirus B19, influenza, CMV and Epstein-Barr virus. A further reported finding was that TCR beta sequences accurately predicted the HLA-A and HLA-B alleles for most subjects in the first cohort. In a later genetic analysis, a missense DCLRE1C variant was associated with V-gene and J-gene trimming of TCR beta chains, and the association was replicated in an independent cohort. Cytomegalovirus status was reported to be diagnosed by the classifier with high specificity and sensitivity in both the original and validation cohorts. In a later analysis, most CMV-associated TCR beta chains were found to appear HLA-restricted, with HLA associations seemingly driven largely by CMV exposure. Compared with equally common non-associated chains, HLA-associated TCR beta chains in a later analysis were more clonally expanded and had lower generation probabilities. CMV serostatus was the only immune exposure information available for the cohort. A later analysis associated roughly 17,000 TCR beta sequences with specific HLA alleles at a false discovery rate of 0.05. It was suggested by the authors that the approach could potentially be generalized to other disease states and immunological phenotypes. A total of fewer than 200 TCR beta chains were listed by the study as associated with cytomegalovirus. In vitro tests confirmed that a few of the cytomegalovirus-associated TCR beta chains recognize cytomegalovirus antigens. In a later analysis, TCR association rates were found to vary across HLA loci, with the most associated TCRs seen for DRB1 alleles and the fewest for HLA-C alleles. A group of highly shared sequence variants was considered likely to be a technical artifact of the sequencing pipeline. Broadly in line with IMGT annotations, most TCR beta V segments showed up in productive rearrangements about 87% or about 30% of the time in an earlier analysis of several hundred of the donors. Because counts were too low, seventeen rarely observed V segments, including chromosome 9 orphons, were excluded from the earlier analysis of several hundred of the donors. In this cohort, only TCR beta chains were sequenced, and detectable features were limited by the absence of alpha or paired-chain data.

Library preparation was by the immunoSEQ multiplex PCR assay. The multiplex PCR relied on a mix of 60 forward primers for TCR Vbeta segments and 13 reverse primers for TCR Jbeta segments. The CDR3 region of rearranged TCR beta genes was amplified from genomic DNA by a multiplex PCR assay. On the Illumina HiSeq System, the amplified TCR beta libraries were sequenced as 87-base-pair reads. Processing in the source paper ran as follows. Across the 666 repertoires, a later analysis counted approximately 75 million unique TCR beta chains, around 11 million of which were shared by at least two donors. A nearest-neighbor algorithm error-corrected the raw reads and collapsed the reads into unique sequences, merging closely related sequences to remove PCR and sequencing errors. CDR3 sequences were aligned to IMGT reference sequences to assign V, D and J gene segments. Each retained sequence needed at least a six-nucleotide match to both a V gene segment and a J gene segment. Rearrangements were called productive when the CDR3 lacked stop codons and stayed in frame with V and J; all others were non-productive. CDR3 was defined according to IMGT convention as the region running from the second conserved V-encoded cysteine to the conserved J-encoded phenylalanine. The earlier analysis of some 580 of the donors excluded any sequence lacking an unambiguous match to a single V gene segment. An earlier analysis of a few hundred of the donors called V segments functional above 56.7% productive rearrangements and segregating when the between-donor standard deviation exceeded 5%. A statistical classification framework was developed to diagnose cytomegalovirus status using the catalog of TCR beta chain sequences. In a later analysis, V and J genes were assigned by comparing TCR nucleotide sequences against IMGT/GENE-DB human TR gene sequences. Using the TCRdist pipeline, a later analysis assigned CDR3 sequences along with most-parsimonious VDJ recombination scenarios. A later analysis defined each TCR beta chain by its CDR3 amino acid sequence plus V-gene family, and excluded reads lacking a unique V-gene family. A later analysis removed nearly 600 highly shared, low-generation-probability nucleotide sequences to deal with suspected cross-contamination and a sequencing artifact. For each public chain, a later analysis derived a clonal expansion index from normalized ranks of inferred template counts within each repertoire. In a later analysis, generation probabilities were computed with a VDJ recombination model fitted to out-of-frame rearrangements, and the resulting probabilities were checked against IGoR. Hypergeometric tests were used in a later analysis to score TCR-TCR, TCR-HLA and TCR-CMV co-occurrence, with a repertoire-size bias correction applied to the TCR pairs. To estimate false discovery rates, a later analysis permuted the HLA or CMV assignments 20 times. In a later analysis, co-occurring TCRs were grouped using DBSCAN, and TCRdist sequence similarity was added for clustering within HLA-allele-positive subsets. Repertoires with fewer than 30,000 or more than 120,000 public chains, plus five repertoires with anomalous nucleotide sharing, were excluded from co-occurrence clustering. TCRdb holds this immuneACCESS table with in-frame rearrangements only. Some clones are missing; in checked studies, unresolved V genes explain under half, and the rest has no known cause. V, J and clone size are those of that table, while D and trimming were read from the DNA. This sample holds 150,000 to 200,000 clones; around four fifths were observed only once. In total, the top ten clones hold less than 9% of the sample.

The cohort comprised several hundred healthy bone marrow donors. At the time of sampling, every cohort member was nominally healthy, though immune exposures that went unrecorded were likely present. The donor was CMV seropositive and was included in the group of about 290 seropositive cohort members. A peripheral blood sample was collected from each donor, and TCR beta sequencing was performed on peripheral blood mononuclear cells. The Qiagen DNeasy Blood Extraction Kit was used to extract genomic DNA from the blood cell samples. Remarks on this clone: What antigen it recognizes has not been identified. Nothing much larger sits one base from this clone, and base qualities are not available.

The specimen was PBMCs. This sequence originates from a male donor in good health and CMV-seropositive.

The DNA sequence follows: TGTGCCTGGAGTGTCGAACGGGGGGCCAAACAGTTCTTC. This codes for CAWSVERGAKQFF. This receptor chain uses TRBV30 and TRBJ2-1; the D gene is perhaps TRBD2, on 7 matching bases. From the cysteine through the phenylalanine, the CDR3 covers 13 amino acids. The read is trimmed to its CDR3 DNA, 39 bases read in frame from base 1. The junction carries 16 bases between V and J, which are trimmed by 0 bases and 13 bases respectively. Per the germline V gene (reference sequence), GTSNPN is the CDR1 and SVGIG is the CDR2.